This record covers a single T cell receptor beta chain. In germline, CDR1 is SNHLY, CDR2 FYNNEI. The CDR3 is 16 residues long. Trimming removed 5 bases from V and 0 bases from J; junction bases left unmatched: 7. This sample is drawn from a study of blood T cell repertoires in COVID-19. TCRdb's copy holds only in-frame clones and misses some; the assay was immunoSEQ multiplex PCR. The repertoire holds 200,000 to 250,000 clones, with 80% as singletons. The chain carries TRBV2 and TRBJ2-3; 8 nucleotides line up with TRBD2. The TCR originated in a human donor in a cohort sampled during active COVID-19. Sequenced: peripheral blood. CDR3 DNA: TGTGCCAGCAGTCCCTATAGCGGGGTTAGCACAGATACGCAGTATTTT. This gives the protein CASSPYSGVSTDTQYF.